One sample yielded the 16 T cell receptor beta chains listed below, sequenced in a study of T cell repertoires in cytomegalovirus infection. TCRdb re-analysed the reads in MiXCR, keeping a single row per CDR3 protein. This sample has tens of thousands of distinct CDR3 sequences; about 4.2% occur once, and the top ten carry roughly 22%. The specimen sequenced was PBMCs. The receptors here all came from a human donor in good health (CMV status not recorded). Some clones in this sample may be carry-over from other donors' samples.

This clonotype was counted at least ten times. The CDR3 protein is CASSLGPYNEQFF. The CDR3 DNA follows: TGTGCCAGCAGCTTAGGGCCATACAATGAGCAGTTCTTC. The chain links TRBV7-2 to TRBJ2-1; D gene unclear. The CDR3 sequence is 13 residues long. V shed 1 base and J shed 4 bases, with 5 bases lying between them. The germline CDR1 and CDR2 sequences are SGHTA and FQGNSA. Supplemented by reference TRBV7-2 and TRBJ2-1, the full variable domain reads GAGVSQSPSNKVTEKGKDVELRCDPISGHTALYWYRQSLGQGLEFLIYFQGNSAPDKSGLPSDRFSAERTGGSVSTLTIQRTQQEDSAVYLCASSLGPYNEQFFGPGTRLTVL.

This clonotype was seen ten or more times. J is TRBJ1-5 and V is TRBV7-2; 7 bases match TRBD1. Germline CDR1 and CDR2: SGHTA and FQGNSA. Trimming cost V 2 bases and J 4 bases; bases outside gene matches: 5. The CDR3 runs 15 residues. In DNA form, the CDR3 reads TGTGCCAGCAGCTTAACCGGGACAGCTAATCAGCCCCAGCATTTT. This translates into CASSLTGTANQPQHF.

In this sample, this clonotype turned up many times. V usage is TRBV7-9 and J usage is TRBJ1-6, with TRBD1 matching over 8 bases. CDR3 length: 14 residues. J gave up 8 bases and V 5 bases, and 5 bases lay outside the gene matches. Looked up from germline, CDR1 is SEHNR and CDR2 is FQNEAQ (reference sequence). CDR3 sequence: CASSPGTGHSPLHF. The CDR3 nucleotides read TGTGCCAGCAGCCCCGGGACAGGACATTCACCCCTCCACTTT.

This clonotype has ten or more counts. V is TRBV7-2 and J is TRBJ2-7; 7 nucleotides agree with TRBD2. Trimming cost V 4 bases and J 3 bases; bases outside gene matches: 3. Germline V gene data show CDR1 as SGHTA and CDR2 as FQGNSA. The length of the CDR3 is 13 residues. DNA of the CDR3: TGTGCCAGCAGCTCCCCGGGAGGCTACGAGCAGTACTTC. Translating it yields CASSSPGGYEQYF.

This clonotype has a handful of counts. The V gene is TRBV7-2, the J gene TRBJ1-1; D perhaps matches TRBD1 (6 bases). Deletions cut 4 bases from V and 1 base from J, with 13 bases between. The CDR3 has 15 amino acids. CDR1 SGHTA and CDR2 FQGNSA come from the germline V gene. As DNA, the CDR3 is TGTGCCAGCAGCTCTATTAGGGGGGAGAACACTGAAGCTTTCTTT. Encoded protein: CASSSIRGENTEAFF.

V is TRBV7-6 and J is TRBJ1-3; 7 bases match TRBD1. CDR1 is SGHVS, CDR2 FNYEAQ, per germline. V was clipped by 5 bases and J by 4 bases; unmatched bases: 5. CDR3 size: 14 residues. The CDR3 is CASSRQGEGNTIYF. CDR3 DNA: TGTGCCAGCAGCAGACAGGGAGAAGGAAACACCATATATTTT.

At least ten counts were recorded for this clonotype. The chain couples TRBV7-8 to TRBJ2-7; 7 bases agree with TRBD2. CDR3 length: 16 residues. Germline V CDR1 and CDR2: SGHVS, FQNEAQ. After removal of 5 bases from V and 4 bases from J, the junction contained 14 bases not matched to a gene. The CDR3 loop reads CASSPQPGLPAYEQYF. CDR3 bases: TGTGCCAGCAGCCCACAACCGGGACTACCTGCGTACGAGCAGTACTTC.

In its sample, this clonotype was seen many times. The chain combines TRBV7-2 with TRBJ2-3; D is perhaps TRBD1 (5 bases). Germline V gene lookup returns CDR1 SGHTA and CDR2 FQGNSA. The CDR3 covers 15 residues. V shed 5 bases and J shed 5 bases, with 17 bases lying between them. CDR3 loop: CASSGTGLPEDTQYF. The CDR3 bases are TGTGCCAGCAGCGGCACAGGATTGCCCGAAGATACGCAGTATTTT.

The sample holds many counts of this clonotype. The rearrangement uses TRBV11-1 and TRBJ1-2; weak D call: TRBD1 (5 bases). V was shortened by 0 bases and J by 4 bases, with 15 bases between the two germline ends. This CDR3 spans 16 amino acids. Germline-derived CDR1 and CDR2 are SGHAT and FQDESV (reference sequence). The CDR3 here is CASSLAAGQGGYGYTF. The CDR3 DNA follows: TGTGCCAGCAGCTTAGCTGCTGGGCAGGGAGGCTATGGCTACACCTTC.

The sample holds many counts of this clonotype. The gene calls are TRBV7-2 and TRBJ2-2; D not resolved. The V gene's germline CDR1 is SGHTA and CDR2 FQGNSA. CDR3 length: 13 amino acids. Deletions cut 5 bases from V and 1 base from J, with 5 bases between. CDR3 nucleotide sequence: TGTGCCAGCAGCGCCCAGAACACCGGGGAGCTGTTTTTT. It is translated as CASSAQNTGELFF.

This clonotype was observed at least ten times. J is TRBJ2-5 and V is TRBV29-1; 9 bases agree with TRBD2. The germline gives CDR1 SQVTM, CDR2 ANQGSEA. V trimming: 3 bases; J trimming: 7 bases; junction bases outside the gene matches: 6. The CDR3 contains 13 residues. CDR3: CSVESSGAGTQYF. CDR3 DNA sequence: TGCAGCGTTGAGTCTAGCGGGGCGGGGACCCAGTACTTC.

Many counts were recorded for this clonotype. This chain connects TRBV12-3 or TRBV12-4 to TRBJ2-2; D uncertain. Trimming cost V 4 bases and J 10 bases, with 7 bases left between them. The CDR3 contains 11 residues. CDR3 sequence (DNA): TGTGCCAGCAGTTGGAAAGAGGAGCTGTTTTTT. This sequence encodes CASSWKEELFF.

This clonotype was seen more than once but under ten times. CDR3 sequence (DNA): TGTGCCAGCAGCTTATCCGGGGGGCCCTACGAGCAGTACTTC. Residues: CASSLSGGPYEQYF. The chain combines TRBV11-1 with TRBJ2-7, with D tentatively TRBD2 (7 bases). Trimming took 2 bases from V and 2 from J, leaving 10 bases between them. CDR3 length: 14 residues. Germline V CDR1 and CDR2: SGHAT, FQDESV (reference sequence).

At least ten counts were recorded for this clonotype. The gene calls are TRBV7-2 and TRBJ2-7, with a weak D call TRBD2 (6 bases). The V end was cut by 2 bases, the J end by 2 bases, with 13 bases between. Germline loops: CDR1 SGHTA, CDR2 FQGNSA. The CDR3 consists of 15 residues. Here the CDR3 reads CASSLSGTPTYEQYF. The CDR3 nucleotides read TGTGCCAGCAGCTTAAGTGGGACTCCTACCTACGAGCAGTACTTC. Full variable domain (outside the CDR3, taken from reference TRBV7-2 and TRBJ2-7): GAGVSQSPSNKVTEKGKDVELRCDPISGHTALYWYRQSLGQGLEFLIYFQGNSAPDKSGLPSDRFSAERTGGSVSTLTIQRTQQEDSAVYLCASSLSGTPTYEQYFGPGTRLTVT.

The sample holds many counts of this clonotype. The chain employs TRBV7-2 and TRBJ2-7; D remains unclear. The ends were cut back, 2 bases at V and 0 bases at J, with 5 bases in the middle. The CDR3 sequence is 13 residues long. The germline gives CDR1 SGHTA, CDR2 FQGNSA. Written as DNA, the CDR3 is TGTGCCAGCAGCTTATACTTCTCCTACGAGCAGTACTTC. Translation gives CASSLYFSYEQYF.

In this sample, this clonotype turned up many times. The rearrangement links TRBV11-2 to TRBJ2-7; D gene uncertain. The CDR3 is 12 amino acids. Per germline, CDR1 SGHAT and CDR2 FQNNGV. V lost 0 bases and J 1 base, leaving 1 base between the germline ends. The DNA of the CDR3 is TGTGCCAGCAGCTTAGAGTCCTACGAGCAGTACTTC. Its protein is CASSLESYEQYF.